The rows below give T cell receptor beta chains drawn from one sample of a study of graft-versus-host responses after intestinal transplantation. The assay was immunoSEQ multiplex PCR, and TCRdb's table has in-frame clones only and misses some. The repertoire holds fewer than 10,000 clones, with 88% as singletons. The specimen was PBMCs, collected about 250 days after intestinal transplant. Receptors originate from a human patient who received an intestinal transplant, so some T cells may come from the graft donor. CDR3s include the opening cysteine and the closing phenylalanine or tryptophan. The D gene is left open where the match is weak. Where a row states a size, it is once, few, many or the class of an expanded clone; other rows omit it.

V,size,D,J,DNA,CDR3
TRBV28,-,TRBD1,TRBJ1-2,TGTGCCAGCAGTGACCCGGGGACAGCCTATGGCTACACCTTC,CASSDPGTAYGYTF
TRBV28,few,TRBD2,TRBJ2-7,TGTGCCAGCAGGCCCCAGCGCGGGGGCTCCTACGAGCAGTACTTC,CASRPQRGGSYEQYF
TRBV6-5,-,-,TRBJ2-2,TGTGCCAGCAGTTATTCCACCGGGGAGCTGTTTTTT,CASSYSTGELFF
TRBV5-6,-,TRBD2,TRBJ2-1,TGTGCCAGCAGCTTGTGGCTAGCGGGGGGTAATGAGCAGTTCTTC,CASSLWLAGGNEQFF
TRBV10-3,-,TRBD1,TRBJ2-1,TGTGCCGCGAGGGCTCTCCGGGACAGGGGTTACAATGAGCAGTTCTTC,CAARALRDRGYNEQFF
TRBV2,-,-,TRBJ1-5,TGTGCCAGCAAGACAGGTAGCAATCAGCCCCAGCATTTT,CASKTGSNQPQHF
TRBV10-3,-,-,TRBJ2-2,TGTGCCATCAGTGAAAGGGGAGGGGGCACCGGGGAGCTGTTTTTT,CAISERGGGTGELFF
TRBV9,-,TRBD2,TRBJ2-4,TGTGCCAGCAGCGTAGATGCGGGAGGGCCAAACATTCAGTACTTC,CASSVDAGGPNIQYF
TRBV4-2,few,-,TRBJ1-1,TGTGCCAGCAGCCAAGAATCTTGGGGGAGGGGGATGAACACTGAAGCTTTCTTT,CASSQESWGRGMNTEAFF
TRBV6-5,-,-,TRBJ2-7,TGTGCCAGCAGCGCAGGGTCCTCCTACGAGCAGTACTTC,CASSAGSSYEQYF
TRBV6-5,-,-,TRBJ1-5,TGTGCCAGCAGCCCGAGTAGCTATAGCAATCAGCCCCAGCATTTT,CASSPSSYSNQPQHF
TRBV7-9,-,-,TRBJ2-5,TGTGCCAGCAGCTTATCTGGGCAGGGAGAGACCCAGTACTTC,CASSLSGQGETQYF
TRBV28,once,-,TRBJ1-1,TGTGCCAGCAGTCTTGGGGGCGTAAACACTGAAGCTTTCTTT,CASSLGGVNTEAFF
TRBV5-1,-,TRBD1,TRBJ1-2,TGCGCCAGCAGCTTACTGGACCAGGGGGGCTATGGCTACACCTTC,CASSLLDQGGYGYTF
TRBV30,-,-,TRBJ1-4,TGTGCCTGGGCGACTTATGAAAAACTGTTTTTT,CAWATYEKLFF
TRBV21-1,-,-,TRBJ1-2,TGTGCCAGCAGCACCCACTATGGCTACACCTTC,CASSTHYGYTF
TRBV7-3,-,-,TRBJ2-7,TGTGCCAGCAGCCTGGGGGGGGCTGGCTACGAGCAGTACTTC,CASSLGGAGYEQYF
TRBV4-1,-,-,TRBJ1-2,TGCGCCAGCAATCCGGGGGGGGGCAGGGCAGACTATGGCTACACCTTC,CASNPGGGRADYGYTF
TRBV9,-,-,TRBJ1-1,TGTGCCAGCAGCGTAGCTCTTGGAACTGAAGCTTTCTTT,CASSVALGTEAFF
TRBV19,medium-sized,-,TRBJ1-5,TGTGCCAGTAGTATAGATCCAGAAGGACTGGCGAGCAATCAGCCCCAGCATTTT,CASSIDPEGLASNQPQHF
TRBV2,-,TRBD2,TRBJ2-1,TGTGCCAACCACCCGGGACTAGCGGGAGTGGGCTACAATGAGCAGTTCTTC,CANHPGLAGVGYNEQFF
TRBV4-1,-,-,TRBJ2-1,TGCGCCAGCAGCCCGGCTCGAGGGACCTTGTCCTACAATGAGCAGTTCTTC,CASSPARGTLSYNEQFF
TRBV2,few,TRBD2,TRBJ2-6,TGTGCCAGCAGTGTCTTCCCTAGCGGAACTTCAAACTCTGGGGCCAACGTCCTGACTTTC,CASSVFPSGTSNSGANVLTF
TRBV6-1,-,-,TRBJ1-2,TGTGCCAGCAGTGAGCAGGGTACCTATGGCTACACCTTC,CASSEQGTYGYTF
TRBV11-2,large,-,TRBJ1-2,TGTGCCAGCAGCTTAGTTAGGTTGACGGTGAACTATGGCTACACCTTC,CASSLVRLTVNYGYTF
TRBV7-2,-,TRBD1,TRBJ1-1,TGTGCCAGCAGCTGGACAGGTGGCCGATCTGCTTTCTTT,CASSWTGGRSAFF
TRBV10-1,-,-,TRBJ2-7,TGCGCCAGCAGTGAGTCTACTCCGGGTGAAGAGCAGTACTTC,CASSESTPGEEQYF
TRBV10-3,-,TRBD1,TRBJ1-6,TGTGCCATCAGTGAAGGGCAGGGGGTTAATTCACCCCTCCACTTT,CAISEGQGVNSPLHF
TRBV7-3,-,TRBD1,TRBJ1-1,TGTGCCAGCAGCTTAAAAGGGACAGGGGGGGCTGAAGCTTTCTTT,CASSLKGTGGAEAFF
TRBV27,-,-,TRBJ2-1,TGTGCCAGCGGATATGGATGGACTGTTGACGAGCAGTTCTTC,CASGYGWTVDEQFF
TRBV28,-,TRBD1,TRBJ1-3,TGTGCCAGCAGTTTAGCCTCGGAGGGGGCAGACGAGGGAAACACCATATATTTT,CASSLASEGADEGNTIYF
TRBV15,-,-,TRBJ1-6,TGTGCCACCAGCAGAGATGATAGGATTAATTCACCCCTCCACTTT,CATSRDDRINSPLHF
TRBV11-2,-,-,TRBJ2-2,TGTGCCAGCAGTAACACCGGGGAGCTGTTTTTT,CASSNTGELFF
TRBV19,few,-,TRBJ1-5,TGTGCCAGTAGTAATACCGGCAATCAGCCCCAGCATTTT,CASSNTGNQPQHF
TRBV19,-,-,TRBJ2-7,TGTGCCAGTAGAAGTACATTTAGCTCCTACGAGCAGTACTTC,CASRSTFSSYEQYF
TRBV7-2,-,TRBD1,TRBJ2-7,TGTGCCAGCAGCCCAGGGACAGGGCCCTCCTACGAGCAGTACTTC,CASSPGTGPSYEQYF
TRBV19,once,-,TRBJ2-5,TGTGCCAGTAGTATAGTGCCGACAGGTGGACAAGAGACCCAGTACTTC,CASSIVPTGGQETQYF
TRBV7-2,-,-,TRBJ1-4,TGTGCCAGCAGCTTAGGCGCAGGGACTAATGAAAAACTGTTTTTT,CASSLGAGTNEKLFF
TRBV2,-,-,TRBJ1-4,TGTGCCAGCAGTGAGGGACCTGAAAAACTGTTTTTT,CASSEGPEKLFF
TRBV5-6,once,TRBD1,TRBJ2-7,TGTGCCAGCAGCTCACCCAACCGCCGGGACAGGGACCACGAGCAGTACTTC,CASSSPNRRDRDHEQYF
TRBV5-1,-,TRBD2,TRBJ2-1,TGCGCCAGCAGCCAGGAGAGATACGGGACTAGCGTTAGACCCTCCTACAATGAGCAGTTCTTC,CASSQERYGTSVRPSYNEQFF
TRBV7-8,-,TRBD1,TRBJ2-7,TGTGCCAGCAGCTTAGAAGGGACAGTCTCCTACGAGCAGTACTTC,CASSLEGTVSYEQYF
TRBV7-7,-,TRBD1,TRBJ2-3,TGTGCTAGCAGCGCCGGGACAGGGATGTATTTT,CASSAGTGMYF